This is a list of T cell receptor beta chains from one sample in a study of cytomegalovirus exposure and HLA in healthy donors. Repertoires were generated with immunoSEQ multiplex PCR, while TCRdb's copy carries only in-frame clones and drops some. This sample has 150,000 to 200,000 clones; roughly 85% occur once, and the top ten carry less than 2.5%. Sequencing was carried out using PBMCs. These receptors all come from a woman in her fifties or sixties in good health and CMV-seronegative. Each CDR3 is given with its conserved first and last residue.

cdr3_aa: CASSFLPGGLNTDTQYF
cdr3_length: 17
j_call: TRBJ2-3
v_call: TRBV27

cdr3_aa: CASSLTTGPGNIQYF
cdr3_length: 15
j_call: TRBJ2-4
v_call: TRBV5-1

cdr3_aa: CASSPAGFQGDTQYF
cdr3_length: 15
j_call: TRBJ2-3
v_call: TRBV7-8

cdr3_aa: CASNEGLADEQFF
cdr3_length: 13
j_call: TRBJ2-1
v_call: TRBV7-9

cdr3_aa: CASASPQPSRDTQYF
cdr3_length: 15
j_call: TRBJ2-3
v_call: TRBV7-9

cdr3_aa: CASSSPAGGGYTF
cdr3_length: 13
j_call: TRBJ1-2
v_call: TRBV6-1

cdr3_aa: CASSEKETYEQYF
cdr3_length: 13
j_call: -
v_call: TRBV6-1

cdr3_aa: CASSIGPGKETQYF
cdr3_length: 14
j_call: TRBJ2-5
v_call: TRBV19

cdr3_aa: CASSRDRMNTEAFF
cdr3_length: 14
j_call: TRBJ1-1
v_call: TRBV7-8

cdr3_aa: CASTGASSYEQYF
cdr3_length: 13
j_call: TRBJ2-7
v_call: TRBV19

cdr3_aa: CASSRGVAKYNEQFF
cdr3_length: 15
j_call: TRBJ2-1
v_call: TRBV19